This is a list of T cell receptor beta chains from one sample in a study of blood T cell repertoires in COVID-19. Using immunoSEQ multiplex PCR, the repertoire was profiled, and TCRdb retains in-frame clones only, with some absent. The sample lists 35,000 to 55,000 clones; about 85% were seen once. The source material was peripheral blood. The receptors derive from a human donor in a cohort sampled during active COVID-19. Both conserved end residues are part of each CDR3. A D gene is named only where the DNA matches it firmly. The listing skips clone size in some rows; elsewhere it reads once, few, many or a size class.

clone_size	v_call	d_call	j_call	cdr3_nt	cdr3_aa
NA	TRBV9	TRBD2	TRBJ2-3	TGTGCCAGCAGCGAGGCGACTAGCGGGGGACTAACAGATACGCAGTATTTT	CASSEATSGGLTDTQYF
once	TRBV20-1	TRBD1	TRBJ2-4	TGCAGTGCTAGTCCTCAAAAGGGGGACAGGGTTTGGATTCAGTACTTC	CSASPQKGDRVWIQYF
once	TRBV19	TRBD1	TRBJ1-1	TGTGCCAGTAGTAACCCGACAGGGGGCGAGGGGAACACTGAAGCTTTCTTT	CASSNPTGGEGNTEAFF
NA	TRBV4-1	TRBD2	TRBJ2-7	TGCGCCAGCAGCCAACCCCCCACGACTAGCGGGGGGGCTAACGAGCAGTACTTC	CASSQPPTTSGGANEQYF
few	TRBV7-9	NA	TRBJ2-5	TGTGCCAGCAGCTCACCGGAAATAGGGGCCGAAGAGACCCAGTACTTC	CASSSPEIGAEETQYF
NA	TRBV9	NA	TRBJ2-5	TGTGCCAGCAGCGCCCGGGGAGGAGGCGGCCAAGAGACCCAGTACTTC	CASSARGGGGQETQYF
NA	TRBV10-3	NA	TRBJ2-1	TGTGCCATCAGTGAACAGTCCAATGAGCAGTTCTTC	CAISEQSNEQFF
NA	TRBV12-3/TRBV12-4	NA	TRBJ1-2	TGTGCCAGCAGTTTCGATAGTCGGTATGGCTACACCTTC	CASSFDSRYGYTF
NA	TRBV6-5	TRBD1	TRBJ1-2	TGTGCCAGCAGTTACTCGGCCGGTCAGGGGGCCCCTGGCTACACCTTC	CASSYSAGQGAPGYTF
NA	TRBV24-1	NA	TRBJ2-5	TGTGCCACCAGTGATTCGAGGGGGTCACTAGAGACCCAGTACTTC	CATSDSRGSLETQYF
NA	TRBV21-1	NA	TRBJ2-5	TGTGCCAGCAGCAGCCTGGCAGCTGAGGAGGAGACCCAGTACTTC	CASSSLAAEEETQYF
NA	TRBV7-3	TRBD2	TRBJ2-5	TGTGCCAGCAGCTTAACTGGCGGGGGTTTCCAAGAGACCCAGTACTTC	CASSLTGGGFQETQYF
NA	TRBV19	NA	TRBJ1-2	TGTGCCAGTAGTATGGGTCCAGGGGTATATGGCTACACCTTC	CASSMGPGVYGYTF
NA	TRBV3-1/TRBV3-2	NA	TRBJ2-5	TGTGCCAGCAGCGCCCGTCCGGGGGGCCGTTCCGAAACCCAGTACTTC	CASSARPGGRSETQYF
NA	TRBV5-1	TRBD1	TRBJ2-1	TGCGCCAGCAGCTCCCAGACAGGGGGAGCCTACAATGAGCAGTTCTTC	CASSSQTGGAYNEQFF
NA	TRBV18	TRBD2	TRBJ2-3	TGTGCCAGCTCACCATTAGCGGGGGGCCGATCAGCAGATACGCAGTATTTT	CASSPLAGGRSADTQYF
NA	TRBV19	NA	TRBJ1-1	TGTGCCAGTAGGGTTTACAGGGAGAACACTGAAGCTTTCTTT	CASRVYRENTEAFF
NA	TRBV4-1	NA	TRBJ1-2	TGCGCCAGCAGCCAAATCGGGGGGGTCTATGGCTACACCTTC	CASSQIGGVYGYTF
NA	TRBV9	NA	TRBJ2-5	TGTGCCAGCAGCGGAAGTCACTACCGAGAGACCCAGTACTTC	CASSGSHYRETQYF
NA	TRBV5-1	TRBD1	TRBJ2-7	TGCGCCAGCAGTAGGGACAGGTCCTACGAGCAGTACTTC	CASSRDRSYEQYF
NA	TRBV19	NA	TRBJ1-5	TGTGCCAGTAGCACAGGGTTTGGCAATCAGCCCCAGCATTTT	CASSTGFGNQPQHF
NA	TRBV5-8	TRBD1	TRBJ2-7	TGTGCCAGCAGCTTGGAAGGGACAGCCTACGAGCAGTACTTC	CASSLEGTAYEQYF
few	TRBV9	NA	TRBJ2-3	TGTGCCAGCAGCTTTTACTCAGATACGCAGTATTTT	CASSFYSDTQYF
NA	TRBV7-2	NA	TRBJ2-3	TGTGCCAGCCAAAGAGGAGGAAGCACAGATACGCAGTATTTT	CASQRGGSTDTQYF
NA	TRBV5-1	NA	TRBJ1-2	TGCGCCAGCAGCTTGGGATCGGGGGGCCCTGGAGGCTACACCTTC	CASSLGSGGPGGYTF
NA	TRBV28	TRBD1	TRBJ1-2	TGTGCCAGCATTCCTCCTGGGGGGACAGGGGTAGGTGGCTACACCTTC	CASIPPGGTGVGGYTF
once	TRBV9	NA	TRBJ2-3	TGTGCCAGCAGCGTAGAGGGGACATCCGAAGATACGCAGTATTTT	CASSVEGTSEDTQYF
NA	TRBV2	TRBD1	TRBJ2-7	TGTGCCAGCAGTGAAAGGGACAGCCTCGGCGAGCAGTACTTC	CASSERDSLGEQYF
NA	TRBV4-3	NA	TRBJ1-1	TGCGCCAGCAGCCAAGGACACCCTTATCGGGCTTTCTTT	CASSQGHPYRAFF
NA	TRBV5-1	NA	TRBJ2-6	TGCGCCAGCAGCTTGACAGCCTCTGGGGCCAACGTCCTGACTTTC	CASSLTASGANVLTF
NA	TRBV4-1	NA	TRBJ1-4	TGCGCCAGCAGCCAAAGGATGGAGGATTTTGCAACTAATGAAAAACTGTTTTTT	CASSQRMEDFATNEKLFF
NA	TRBV10-3	TRBD1	TRBJ1-1	TGTGCCACGCGACAGGGGGGGAGGACTGAAGCTTTCTTT	CATRQGGRTEAFF
NA	TRBV5-4	TRBD2	TRBJ2-1	TGTGCCAGCAGCTTGGCGTCTAGCGGGAACAATGAGCAGTTCTTC	CASSLASSGNNEQFF
NA	TRBV23-1	NA	TRBJ2-5	TGCGCCAGCAGTCAAATTGGAGAAGAGACCCAGTACTTC	CASSQIGEETQYF
few	TRBV7-9	NA	TRBJ1-6	TGTGCCAGCAGCTTAACTACAACCCGGGGTTCACCCCTCCACTTT	CASSLTTTRGSPLHF
NA	TRBV19	TRBD1	TRBJ2-6	TGTGCCAGTGGTGGGGACAGAGCCTCCTCTGGGGCCAACGTCCTGACTTTC	CASGGDRASSGANVLTF